This T cell receptor (beta chain) was captured in a study of T-cell reconstitution after alpha-beta-depleted transplantation in children. CDR3 length: 14 amino acids. With V trimmed by 2 bases and J by 9 bases, 4 bases remained unmatched. CDR1 SGHTA and CDR2 FQGNSA come from the germline V gene. Preparation of the TCRbeta library involved a method that used unique molecular identifiers. MiXCR, applied by TCRdb to the PCR reads, yields one record per CDR3 protein. In the table there are a few hundred thousand distinct CDR3 sequences, roughly 15% of which are singletons. The starting material was PBMCs, obtained from the stem cell graft. The clonotype comes from a human donor who donated a stem cell graft to a child with Fanconi anemia. This chain links TRBV7-2 with TRBJ2-1; 10 positions agree with TRBD2. The CDR3 here is CASSLLAGGGEQFF. CDR3 in DNA: TGTGCCAGCAGCTTATTAGCGGGGGGTGGTGAGCAGTTCTTC.